The 23 T cell receptor beta chains below all came from one sample that was sequenced in a study of regulatory T cells in long-lasting Graves disease. Time point reported: newly diagnosed GD, antithyroid drugs for less than 3 months. TCR sequences were obtained from RNA taken from PBMCs. For TCR beta, libraries came from iRepertoire HTBI primers and Arm-PCR of CDR3 regions. TCRdb reanalysed the multiplex PCR reads using MiXCR and keeps one entry per CDR3 protein. The sample shows 440,000 or so distinct CDR3 sequences, about a sixth of them seen only once. The same data also contributed to another study, on T cells in Graves' hyperthyroidism and ophthalmopathy.

The specimen comprised peripheral blood mononuclear cells (PBMCs), sampled at new diagnosis, from a patient treated with antithyroid drugs. The receptors were sampled from a woman aged 25 to 39 with Graves disease.

This clonotype was counted between two and nine times. This rearrangement joins TRBV25-1 to TRBJ2-5, with 9 nucleotides matching TRBD1. The length of the CDR3 is 18 residues. Germline lookup yields CDR1 MGHDK and CDR2 SYGVNS. With V trimmed by 3 bases and J by 3 bases, 14 bases remained unmatched. The CDR3: CASSDETGTGNPKETQYF. DNA of the CDR3: TGTGCCAGCAGTGATGAAACCGGGACAGGGAATCCAAAAGAGACCCAGTACTTC.

V and J are TRBV7-9 and TRBJ1-2; D uncertain. This CDR3 has 12 residues. Germline CDR1 is SEHNR and CDR2 is FQNEAQ (reference sequence). Trimming removed 5 bases at V and 10 bases at J, with 14 bases between. This chain's CDR3 is CASSLSREAYTF. The CDR3 DNA reads as TGTGCCAGCAGCCTCAGTAGGGAAGCCTACACCTTC.

In regard to this clonotype: A much bigger clone sits one base away, suggesting this may be a read error. The chain is built from TRBV10-3 and TRBJ2-1; 9 nucleotides agree with TRBD2. J gave up 13 bases and V 2 bases, and 12 bases lay outside the gene matches. The CDR3 has 15 amino acids. Looked up from germline, CDR1 is ENHRY and CDR2 is SYGVKD. CDR3 region: CAISEPGLALETQFF. The CDR3, as DNA: TGTGCCATCAGTGAGCCCGGACTAGCGTTAGAGACCCAGTTCTTC.

This clonotype was seen at least ten times. V usage is TRBV24-1 and J usage is TRBJ1-2; D is undetermined. Germline lookup yields CDR1 KGHDR and CDR2 SFDVKD. This CDR3 is built from 14 residues. V was shortened by 4 bases and J by 7 bases, with 15 bases between the two germline ends. The CDR3 coding sequence is TGTGCCACCAGTGAGAATGCAGGTGCAAGTGGCTACACCTTC. This encodes CATSENAGASGYTF.

V and J are TRBV6-4 and TRBJ2-3; D is perhaps TRBD2 (6 bases). With 4 bases removed from V and 1 base from J, the gap between germline ends came to 6 bases. CDR3 size: 13 residues. Germline CDR1 MRHNA, CDR2 SNTAGT. CDR3 sequence reads: CASSAGGTDTQYF. CDR3 nucleotides: TGTGCCAGCAGTGCGGGAGGCACAGATACGCAGTATTTT.

This clonotype appeared many times. The chain is built from TRBV20-1 and TRBJ1-6, with D possibly being TRBD1 (5 bases). Per germline, CDR1 DFQATT and CDR2 SNEGSKA (reference sequence). V lost 4 bases, J lost 7 bases, and 14 bases lay in between. This CDR3 spans 14 amino acids. CDR3 sequence reads: CSATEQGGNSPLHF. The DNA for the CDR3 is TGCAGTGCTACTGAGCAGGGAGGGAATTCACCCCTCCACTTT.

This clonotype was counted many times. The chain is built from TRBV6-1 and TRBJ1-1; D not resolved. Per germline, CDR1 MNHNS and CDR2 SASEGT. Trimming removed 7 bases at V and 5 bases at J, with 8 bases between. The CDR3 runs 11 residues. The CDR3 is CASTYGTEAFF. The CDR3 coding sequence is TGTGCCAGCACCTACGGGACTGAAGCTTTCTTT.

The chain carries TRBV11-2 and TRBJ2-7; 9 nucleotides align to TRBD2. The CDR3 has 14 residues. Germline CDR1 reads SGHAT; CDR2 reads FQNNGV. V trimming: 5 bases; J trimming: 5 bases; junction bases outside the gene matches: 7. CDR3 sequence (DNA): TGTGCCAGCAGCCCCATAGCGGGAGTGAACGAGCAGTACTTC. This codes for CASSPIAGVNEQYF.

This clonotype occurred many times. Given a much more abundant clone one base away, this may be a read error. CDR3 nucleotides: TGTGCCAGCGGCCAAGAGACCCAGTACTTC. Encoded protein: CASGQETQYF. The V gene is TRBV27, the J gene TRBJ2-5; D not certain. V lost 8 bases and J lost 1, with 2 bases in between. Looked up from germline, CDR1 is MNHEY and CDR2 is SMNVEV (reference sequence). The CDR3 extends over 10 amino acids.

On this clonotype: The final CDR3 position lacks the conserved phenylalanine or tryptophan, pointing to a likely read error. V usage is TRBV24-1 and J usage is TRBJ2-7; possible D gene TRBD1, 6 bases. CDR3 length: 14 amino acids. Germline lookup yields CDR1 KGHDR and CDR2 SFDVKD. V shed 4 bases and J shed 3 bases, with 12 bases lying between them. CDR3 amino acids: CATSETGHHYEQYL. CDR3 DNA: TGTGCCACCAGTGAGACAGGACACCACTACGAGCAGTACCTC.

This clonotype appeared many times. V and J are TRBV11-1 and TRBJ2-7, with 8 bases fitting TRBD2. CDR1 and CDR2 from the germline V gene are SGHAT and FQDESV (reference sequence). J lost 2 bases, V lost 2 bases, and 5 bases had no gene match. The CDR3 is 15 amino acids. DNA for the CDR3: TGTGCCAGCAGCTTATGGTCGGGAGGGACCTACGAGCAGTACTTC. It codes for CASSLWSGGTYEQYF. Based on the CDR3 plus reference TRBV11-1 and TRBJ2-7, the full variable domain is EAEVAQSPRYKITEKSQAVAFWCDPISGHATLYWYRQILGQGPELLVQFQDESVVDDSQLPKDRFSAERLKGVDSTLKIQPAELGDSAMYLCASSLWSGGTYEQYFGPGTRLTVT.

This clonotype has just one count. The chain uses TRBV11-2 and TRBJ2-7; possibly TRBD2 for D (7 bases). V lost 5 bases and J lost 2, with 19 bases in between. CDR3 length: 16 amino acids. CDR1 and CDR2 (germline): SGHAT, FQNNGV. For the CDR3, the DNA is TGTGCCAGCAGCCAAGAGGGGGGGGGGGCGGCCTACGAGCAGTACTTC. This translates into CASSQEGGGAAYEQYF.

The chain uses TRBV7-9 and TRBJ2-5, with a possible D match to TRBD2 (5 bases). V lost 10 bases and J 4 bases, leaving 13 bases between the germline ends. The CDR3 is made up of 12 amino acids. The germline gives CDR1 SEHNR, CDR2 FQNEAQ (reference sequence). The CDR3 loop is CATEGWGETQYF. CDR3 in DNA: TGTGCCACCGAGGGTTGGGGAGAGACCCAGTACTTC.

The chain has TRBV4-3 and TRBJ2-2; TRBD2 matches at 13 bases. Germline trimming cut 1 base from V and 7 bases from J; bases unmatched to any gene: 6. The germline gives CDR1 LGHNA, CDR2 YSLEER. This CDR3 spans 17 amino acids. CDR3 bases: TGCGCCAGCAGCCAAGGACCGGGACTAGCGGGAAACGGGGAGCTGTTTTTT. Protein product: CASSQGPGLAGNGELFF.

The V gene is TRBV4-2, the J gene TRBJ2-3; 13 positions match TRBD2. The CDR3 is made up of 18 amino acids. The germline CDR1 and CDR2 sequences are LGHNA and YNFKEQ. V dropped 3 bases and J dropped 0; count of bases not matched to a gene: 6. CDR3 sequence: CASSQGLAGIYSTDTQYF. The CDR3 nucleotides are TGTGCCAGCAGCCAGGGACTAGCGGGAATCTATAGCACAGATACGCAGTATTTT.

The chain links TRBV20-1 to TRBJ1-4; TRBD1 is a possible D gene (6 bases). Germline values: CDR1 DFQATT, CDR2 SNEGSKA (reference sequence). Deletions cut 5 bases from V and 5 bases from J, with 9 bases between. CDR3 length: 12 residues. Here the CDR3 reads CSAGQSNEKLFF. The DNA of the CDR3 is TGCAGTGCTGGACAGTCAAATGAAAAACTGTTTTTT.

Comment on this clonotype: One end of the junction is discordant with germline, which a read error may explain. V is TRBV5-6 and J is TRBJ2-7, with D tentatively TRBD2 (6 bases). Germline assignment: CDR1 SGHDT and CDR2 YYEEEE. CDR3 size: 14 residues. CDR3 sequence (DNA): TGCGCCAGCAGCTCGGAGGGATCAGGGTACGAGCAGTACTTC. Protein sequence: CASSSEGSGYEQYF. Full variable domain (outside the CDR3, taken from reference TRBV5-6 and TRBJ2-7): DAGVTQSPTHLIKTRGQQVTLRCSPKSGHDTVSWYQQALGQGPQFIFQYYEEEERQRGNFPDRFSGHQFPNYSSELNVNALLLGDSALYLCASSSEGSGYEQYFGPGTRLTVT.

In its sample, this clonotype was seen many times. The rearrangement joins TRBV13 to TRBJ2-7, with 10 bases identical to TRBD1. The CDR3 runs to 17 residues. Germline-derived CDR1 and CDR2 are PRHDT and FYEKMQ (reference sequence). Trimming removed 5 bases from V and 3 bases from J; junction bases left unmatched: 13. CDR3 residues: CASSPPWDGTGVYEQYF. DNA of the CDR3: TGTGCCAGCAGCCCTCCTTGGGACGGGACAGGGGTCTACGAGCAGTACTTC.

This clonotype was found many times. The genes are TRBV18 and TRBJ2-5; tentatively, D is TRBD1 (6 bases). The V end was cut by 0 bases, the J end by 2 bases, with 10 bases between. The CDR3 is 15 residues long. The germline V gene encodes CDR1 KGHSH and CDR2 LQKENI. The CDR3 sequence: CASSPPNREQETQYF. DNA for the CDR3: TGTGCCAGCTCACCACCGAACAGGGAGCAAGAGACCCAGTACTTC.

Points on this clonotype: A far more abundant clone sits one base away, making this likely a read error. The genes are TRBV20-1 and TRBJ2-7; weak D call: TRBD2 (6 bases). From germline, CDR1 is DFQATT and CDR2 SNEGSKA (reference sequence). This CDR3 is built from 11 residues. V shed 6 bases and J shed 13 bases, with 19 bases lying between them. CDR3 nucleotides: TGCAGTGCCTGGGGGGTGGAGACCCATTACTTC. This gives the protein CSAWGVETHYF.

This clonotype was picked up many times. V and J are TRBV5-1 and TRBJ2-1, with 9 bases identical to TRBD1. This CDR3 contains 16 residues. CDR1 and CDR2 (germline): SGHRS, YFSETQ. After removal of 4 bases from V and 7 bases from J, the junction contained 12 bases not matched to a gene. The CDR3 here is CASSPARTGVLNEQFF. The CDR3 DNA follows: TGCGCCAGCAGCCCTGCCAGGACAGGGGTTCTGAATGAGCAGTTCTTC.

J is TRBJ2-1 and V is TRBV6-1; D is unclear. Trimming took off 7 bases at V and 10 bases at J, with 11 bases between the two ends. CDR1 is MNHNS, CDR2 SASEGT, per germline. CDR3 size: 11 residues. The CDR3 sequence is CASTRSGEQFF. DNA of the CDR3: TGTGCCAGCACAAGGTCCGGCGAGCAGTTCTTC.

Ten or more counts support this clonotype. The genes are TRBV12-3 or TRBV12-4 and TRBJ1-1; possible D gene TRBD1, 5 bases. This CDR3 contains 14 residues. V dropped 9 bases and J dropped 0 bases, with 14 bases sitting between them. The DNA of the CDR3 is TGTGCCAGTACCTCGGGGGTAATGAACACTGAAGCTTTCTTT. Its protein is CASTSGVMNTEAFF.